The following is a T cell receptor (beta chain) sequence with its context. Its antigen remains unidentified. This sample is drawn from a study of post-analysis software for immune sequencing data. Per the germline V gene, CDR1 is SGHTA and CDR2 is FQGTGA. The CDR3 is made up of 19 amino acids. Trimming left V 1 base short and J 0 bases short, with 19 bases between. Included in the TCR beta cDNA libraries were unique molecular identifiers. The yield from about 1 to 10 million T cells was around 500,000 cDNA molecules in total. MiXCR, applied by TCRdb to the PCR reads, yields one record per CDR3 protein. The table records roughly 870,000 distinct CDR3 sequences, about 57% of them present only once. Study-wide results and limits: Roughly five TRBV segments, including TRBV5-6, TRBV5-1 and TRBV20-1, were more frequent in patients than controls.

The sequencing input was blood. The rearrangement uses TRBV7-3 and TRBJ2-1; D is unclear. The sequence was obtained from a girl between 5 and 17 years old with multiple sclerosis. The CDR3 protein is CASSLIGWGRVSSYNEQFF. CDR3 nucleotide sequence: TGTGCCAGCAGCTTAATAGGTTGGGGTCGGGTGAGCTCCTACAATGAGCAGTTCTTC.